The source of this T cell receptor (beta chain) is a study of blood T cell repertoires in COVID-19. Overall study context: COVID-19 samples, acute and convalescent, were from the United States, Italy and Spain.

Repertoires were generated with immunoSEQ multiplex PCR, while TCRdb's copy carries only in-frame clones and drops some. The table lists under 50,000 clones, roughly 90% of them singletons, with around 12% in the top ten. In germline, CDR1 is SQVTM, CDR2 ANQGSEA. There are 12 residues in the CDR3. V dropped 7 bases and J dropped 8 bases, with 14 bases sitting between them. V is TRBV29-1 and J is TRBJ1-4; D ambiguous. The sequence came from a human donor in a cohort sampled during active COVID-19. The material sequenced was peripheral blood. The CDR3 region is CSGRVRGEKLFF. Here the CDR3 DNA reads TGCAGCGGCCGGGTCCGCGGGGAAAAACTGTTTTTT.